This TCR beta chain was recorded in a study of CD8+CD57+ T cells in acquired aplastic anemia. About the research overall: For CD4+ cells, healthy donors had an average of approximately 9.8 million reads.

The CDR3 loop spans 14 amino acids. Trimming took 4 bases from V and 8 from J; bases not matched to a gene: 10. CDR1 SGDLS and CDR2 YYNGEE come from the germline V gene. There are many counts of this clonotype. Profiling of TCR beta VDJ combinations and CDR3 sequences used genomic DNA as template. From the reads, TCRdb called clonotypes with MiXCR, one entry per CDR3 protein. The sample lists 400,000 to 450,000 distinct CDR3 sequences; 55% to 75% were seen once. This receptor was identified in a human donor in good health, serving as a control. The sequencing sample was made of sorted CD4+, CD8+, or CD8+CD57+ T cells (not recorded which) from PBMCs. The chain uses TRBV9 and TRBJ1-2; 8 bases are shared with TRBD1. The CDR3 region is CASSSKDREDGYTF. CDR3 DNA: TGTGCCAGCAGCTCCAAGGACAGGGAGGACGGCTACACCTTC.